This T cell receptor beta chain was captured in a study of T cells in Graves' hyperthyroidism and ophthalmopathy. Study outcomes and limitations: Most clonotypes expanded in thyroid above 0.001 were likewise present in blood.

The V gene end was trimmed by 4 bases and the J gene end by 1 base; junction bases not matched to a gene: 10. Germline V lookup: CDR1 SGHRS, CDR2 YFSETQ. This CDR3 is built from 16 residues. RNA transcripts served as the template for amplifying TCR beta CDR3 regions. An initial round of RT-PCR targeting the TCR CDR3 relied on the HTBI primer set. MiXCR, run by TCRdb on the multiplex PCR reads, gives a single entry per CDR3 protein. The data contain 460,000 or so distinct CDR3 sequences, roughly an eighth of them singletons. A remark on this clonotype: The antigen is unknown.

Patients aged 18 to 65 had newly diagnosed hyperthyroidism lasting under 2 months. Diagnosis rested on symptoms, serum thyroxine and TRAb, thyroid ultrasound, and orbital computed tomography. PBMCs were sourced from more than 9 ml fresh peripheral blood. This clonotype was sampled from a woman between 18 and 30 years old with Graves' hyperthyroidism. The sequencing sample was made of blood. The gene calls are TRBV5-1 and TRBJ2-5; 7 bases match TRBD2. The CDR3 sequence: CASSVAGGGLQETQYF. The CDR3, as DNA: TGCGCCAGCAGCGTAGCTGGGGGGGGACTCCAAGAGACCCAGTACTTC.